Below are 23 T cell receptor beta chains sequenced from a single sample in a study of OX40 agonist ivuxolimab in advanced cancers. Sequenced by immunoSEQ multiplex PCR; TCRdb stores in-frame clones only, minus some. The sample lists 68,000 or so clones; around four fifths were seen once. The sequences come from CD4+ or CD8+ T cells sorted from blood, collected in a trial of the OX40 agonist ivuxolimab. These receptors were collected from an adult with an advanced solid tumor such as melanoma, head and neck, liver or kidney cancer.

The chain joins TRBV6-5 to TRBJ1-2; 12 bases line up with TRBD1. V lost 1 base, J lost 8 bases, and 5 bases stayed unmatched. CDR1 MNHEY and CDR2 SVGAGI come from the germline V gene. The length of the CDR3 is 15 residues. The CDR3 loop reads CASSYWGQGAWGYTF. DNA of the CDR3: TGTGCCAGCAGTTACTGGGGACAGGGGGCTTGGGGCTACACCTTC.

This chain joins TRBV5-6 and TRBJ1-1; D call uncertain. Trimming pared 4 bases from V and 1 base from J, leaving 11 bases between. Germline CDR1 is SGHDT and CDR2 is YYEEEE. This CDR3 has 14 amino acids. CDR3: CASSDGYKNTEAFF. The CDR3 bases are TGTGCCAGCAGCGACGGATACAAGAACACTGAAGCTTTCTTT.

The chain uses TRBV28 and TRBJ1-2; 7 bases match TRBD1. From germline, CDR1 is MDHEN and CDR2 SYDVKM. The CDR3 sequence is 11 residues long. V trimming: 6 bases; J trimming: 8 bases; junction bases outside the gene matches: 3. CDR3 protein: CASRYRGGYTF. CDR3 in DNA: TGTGCCAGCAGATACAGGGGCGGCTACACCTTC.

The chain has TRBV7-2 and TRBJ2-5; the D gene is possibly TRBD2 (6 bases). The ends were cut back, 4 bases at V and 12 bases at J, with 21 bases in the middle. CDR3 size: 14 residues. Germline V gene sequence: CDR1 SGHTA, CDR2 FQGNSA. The CDR3 region is CASSYLTQGGAEYF. For the CDR3, the DNA is TGTGCCAGCAGCTACTTGACACAAGGAGGGGCGGAGTACTTC.

This chain uses TRBV6-5 with TRBJ1-1; 8 bases fit TRBD1. V lost 8 bases to trimming and J lost 4 bases; unmatched junction nucleotides: 9. Germline V lookup: CDR1 MNHEY, CDR2 SVGAGI. The CDR3 sequence is 14 residues long. The chain's CDR3 is CASRHLTGGTEAFF. CDR3 DNA: TGTGCCAGCCGACACTTAACAGGGGGCACTGAAGCTTTCTTT.

The chain links TRBV19 to TRBJ1-1; D is unresolved. This CDR3 spans 12 amino acids. The V gene lost 11 bases and the J gene lost 3 bases, with 13 bases spanning the gap. The germline CDR1 and CDR2 sequences are LNHDA and SQIVND (reference sequence). The CDR3 loop reads CAPPGEDTEAFF. DNA for the CDR3: TGTGCCCCCCCCGGGGAGGACACTGAAGCTTTCTTT.

This sequence joins TRBV18 and TRBJ2-4, with D possibly called TRBD1 or TRBD2 (5 bases each). Trimming removed 2 bases at V and 11 bases at J, with 16 bases between. This CDR3 is 14 amino acids long. CDR1 KGHSH and CDR2 LQKENI come from the germline V gene. CDR3 DNA: TGTGCCAGCTCACCATGGGACCGAGTCGAATTTCAGTACTTC. It encodes CASSPWDRVEFQYF. Filled out from reference TRBV18 and TRBJ2-4, the complete variable domain reads NAGVMQNPRHLVRRRGQEARLRCSPMKGHSHVYWYRQLPEEGLKFMVYLQKENIIDESGMPKERFSAEFPKEGPSILRIQQVVRGDSAAYFCASSPWDRVEFQYFGAGTRLSVL.

This sequence joins TRBV29-1 and TRBJ1-1; D not certain. Germline CDR1 is SQVTM and CDR2 is ANQGSEA. There are 11 residues in the CDR3. Deletions cut 7 bases from V and 5 bases from J, with 11 bases between. Here the CDR3 DNA reads TGCAGCGCCACCTTGGGGACTGAAGCTTTCTTT. Encoded protein: CSATLGTEAFF.

The rearrangement uses TRBV28 and TRBJ2-6; TRBD1 matches 7 bases. This CDR3 has 15 amino acids. V lost 7 bases to trimming and J lost 0 bases; unmatched junction nucleotides: 3. Germline-derived CDR1 and CDR2 are MDHEN and SYDVKM. The CDR3 nucleotides are TGTGCCAGCAAGGGGGCTGGCTCTGGGGCCAACGTCCTGACTTTC. Translated: CASKGAGSGANVLTF.

The chain couples TRBV5-4 to TRBJ1-2; TRBD1 is a possible D gene (5 bases). The CDR3 has 11 residues. CDR1 is SGHNT and CDR2 is YYREEE in the germline V gene (reference sequence). Between the trimmed V and J ends, which lost 3 bases and 10 bases, there was a span of 10 bases. CDR3 nucleotide sequence: TGTGCCAGCAGCTACGGGGCCGACTACACCTTC. Translated: CASSYGADYTF. The complete variable domain, with remaining parts taken from reference TRBV5-4 and TRBJ1-2, reads ETGVTQSPTHLIKTRGQQVTLRCSSQSGHNTVSWYQQALGQGPQFIFQYYREEENGRGNFPPRFSGLQFPNYSSELNVNALELDDSALYLCASSYGADYTFGSGTRLTVV.

The gene calls are TRBV6-5 and TRBJ2-2; 10 bases align to TRBD1. CDR1 and CDR2 from the germline V gene are MNHEY and SVGAGI. V shed 8 bases, J shed 6 bases, and the junction held 9 bases outside the gene matches. The CDR3 loop spans 15 amino acids. CDR3 DNA: TGTGCCAGCCAGACCGGGACAGGGGTCCCCGGGGAGCTGTTTTTT. Amino acid sequence: CASQTGTGVPGELFF.

This rearrangement joins TRBV27 to TRBJ2-1; D possibly corresponds to TRBD1 (6 bases). Germline CDR1 MNHEY, CDR2 SMNVEV (reference sequence). Trimming stripped 4 bases from V and 1 base from J, with 14 bases between. This CDR3 has 16 amino acids. The CDR3 coding sequence is TGTGCCAGCAGTTCGCCCCTGGGGGCGTCCTACAATGAGCAGTTCTTC. Translated: CASSSPLGASYNEQFF.

The J gene is TRBJ1-2, the V gene TRBV7-9; the D gene is possibly TRBD1 (5 bases). The V and J ends lost 5 bases and 6 bases respectively, with 16 bases between them. The CDR3 covers 14 residues. The germline V gene has CDR1 SEHNR and CDR2 FQNEAQ (reference sequence). CDR3 loop: CASSPPRGGDGYTF. The DNA for the CDR3 is TGTGCCAGCAGCCCCCCCCGGGGAGGGGATGGCTACACCTTC.

The chain has TRBV5-1 and TRBJ2-3; 9 bases fit TRBD2. Germline V gene lookup returns CDR1 SGHRS and CDR2 YFSETQ. V was clipped by 4 bases and J by 2 bases; unmatched bases: 8. The CDR3 runs to 16 residues. In DNA, the CDR3 is TGCGCCAGCAGCCCAAGGCCTAGCGGGGCCACAGATACGCAGTATTTT. This codes for CASSPRPSGATDTQYF.

This rearrangement joins TRBV5-5 to TRBJ1-4; no reliable D call. This CDR3 region has 15 residues. Trimming pared 1 base from V and 3 bases from J, leaving 10 bases between. The V gene's germline CDR1 is SGHKS and CDR2 YYEKEE (reference sequence). The CDR3 loop is CASSLRTAPNEKLFF. The CDR3 DNA is TGTGCCAGCAGCTTGAGGACGGCCCCTAATGAAAAACTGTTTTTT.

The table lists this clone with a count of one. This chain links TRBV5-3 with TRBJ2-1, with 7 bases that match TRBD2. TRBV5-3 is placed among ORFs of uncertain function. CDR3 length equals 16 residues. V shed 5 bases and J 1 base; nucleotides not matched to a gene: 9. The CDR3 region is CARRPTGGSSYNEQFF. CDR3 coding DNA: TGTGCCAGAAGGCCCACGGGCGGGAGTTCCTACAATGAGCAGTTCTTC.

This chain links TRBV29-1 with TRBJ2-3, with D hard to call. The germline gives CDR1 SQVTM, CDR2 ANQGSEA. Trimming took 4 bases from V and 0 from J, leaving 5 bases between them. CDR3 length: 12 residues. The CDR3 here is CSVGGSTDTQYF. For the CDR3, the DNA is TGCAGCGTTGGTGGGAGCACAGATACGCAGTATTTT.

The rearrangement joins TRBV5-6 to TRBJ2-1, with D perhaps matching TRBD2 (6 bases). V was trimmed by 0 bases and J by 3 bases, leaving 10 bases between them. The germline CDR1 and CDR2 sequences are SGHDT and YYEEEE. This CDR3 comprises 15 residues. Here the CDR3 DNA reads TGTGCCAGCAGCTTGGCGGCGGAGGGCTACAATGAGCAGTTCTTC. Translating gives CASSLAAEGYNEQFF.

In DNA, the CDR3 is TGTGCCAGCAGTTCACCCCCTAGGGGTGGCGAGCAGTACTTC. It codes for CASSSPPRGGEQYF. The chain has TRBV28 and TRBJ2-7, with D possibly TRBD1 on 5 matching bases. Trimming removed 4 bases from V and 6 bases from J, with 16 bases in between. Germline V gives CDR1 MDHEN, CDR2 SYDVKM. CDR3 length: 14 residues. The full variable domain, in which reference TRBV28 and TRBJ2-7 provide the parts outside the CDR3, is DVKVTQSSRYLVKRTGEKVFLECVQDMDHENMFWYRQDPGLGLRLIYFSYDVKMKEKGDIPEGYSVSREKKERFSLILESASTNQTSMYLCASSSPPRGGEQYFGPGTRLTVT.

This clone was found a few times. This chain links TRBV27 with TRBJ1-2; D gene unclear. There are 15 residues in the CDR3. Germline CDR1 MNHEY, CDR2 SMNVEV (reference sequence). The ends were cut back, 2 bases at V and 2 bases at J, with 12 bases in the middle. The CDR3 loop reads CASSLSSPGNYGYTF. The CDR3 DNA reads as TGTGCCAGCAGTTTAAGCTCCCCGGGAAACTATGGCTACACCTTC.

This sequence joins TRBV2 and TRBJ2-1; 11 positions match TRBD2. Trimming removed 1 base from V and 8 bases from J; junction bases left unmatched: 4. The CDR3 is made up of 15 amino acids. Germline lookup yields CDR1 SNHLY and CDR2 FYNNEI. The CDR3: CASSEGLAGGYEQFF. The CDR3 DNA is TGTGCCAGCAGTGAAGGGCTAGCGGGAGGATATGAGCAGTTCTTC.

The rearrangement uses TRBV27 and TRBJ1-6, with D maybe TRBD1 (6 bases). Trimming took 2 bases from V and 4 from J, leaving 9 bases between them. The CDR3 length is 15 residues. Germline CDR1 is MNHEY and CDR2 is SMNVEV (reference sequence). This CDR3 reads CASSLEGGYNSPLHF. CDR3 sequence (DNA): TGTGCCAGCAGTTTAGAGGGGGGTTATAATTCACCCCTCCACTTT.

The chain uses TRBV5-1 and TRBJ1-3, with TRBD1 as a possible D gene (5 bases). Germline V gene sequence: CDR1 SGHRS, CDR2 YFSETQ. There are 13 residues in the CDR3. V was cut by 2 bases and J by 4 bases, with 7 bases left in between. The CDR3 region has the DNA TGCGCCAGCAGCTTTGACAGAGGAAACACCATATATTTT. Amino acids: CASSFDRGNTIYF.